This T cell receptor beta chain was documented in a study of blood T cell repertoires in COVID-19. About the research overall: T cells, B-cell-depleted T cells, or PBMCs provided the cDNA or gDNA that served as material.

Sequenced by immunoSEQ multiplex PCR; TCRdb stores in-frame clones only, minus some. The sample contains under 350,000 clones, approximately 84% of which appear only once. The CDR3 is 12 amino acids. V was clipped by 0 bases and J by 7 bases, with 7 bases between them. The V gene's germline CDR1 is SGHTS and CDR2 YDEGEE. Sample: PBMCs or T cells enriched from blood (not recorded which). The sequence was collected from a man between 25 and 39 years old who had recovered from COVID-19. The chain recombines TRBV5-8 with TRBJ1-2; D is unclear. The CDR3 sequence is CASSLGRSGYTF. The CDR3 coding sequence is TGTGCCAGCAGCTTGGGGAGATCTGGCTACACCTTC.